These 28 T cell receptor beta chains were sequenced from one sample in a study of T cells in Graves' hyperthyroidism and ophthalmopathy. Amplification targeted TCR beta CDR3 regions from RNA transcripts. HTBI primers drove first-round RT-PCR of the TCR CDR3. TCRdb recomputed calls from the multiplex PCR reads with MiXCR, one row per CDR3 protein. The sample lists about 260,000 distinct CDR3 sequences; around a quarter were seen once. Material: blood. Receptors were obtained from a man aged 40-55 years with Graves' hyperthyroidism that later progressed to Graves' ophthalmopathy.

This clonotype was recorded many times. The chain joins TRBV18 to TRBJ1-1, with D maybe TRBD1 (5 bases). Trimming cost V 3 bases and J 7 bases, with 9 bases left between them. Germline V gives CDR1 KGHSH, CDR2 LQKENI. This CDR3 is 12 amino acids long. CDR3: CASSPQGGEAFF. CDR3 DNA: TGTGCCAGCTCACCTCAGGGAGGTGAAGCTTTCTTT.

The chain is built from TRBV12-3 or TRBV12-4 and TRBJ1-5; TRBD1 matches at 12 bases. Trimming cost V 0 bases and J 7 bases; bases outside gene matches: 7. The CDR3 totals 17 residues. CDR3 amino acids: CASSLALGQGAGQPQHF. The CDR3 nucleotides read TGTGCCAGCAGTTTAGCGCTGGGACAGGGGGCAGGACAGCCCCAGCATTTT.

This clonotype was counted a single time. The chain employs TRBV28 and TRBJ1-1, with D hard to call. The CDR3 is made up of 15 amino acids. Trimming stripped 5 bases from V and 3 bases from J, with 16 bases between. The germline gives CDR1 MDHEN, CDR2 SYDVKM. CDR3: CASSPEGLGDTEAFF. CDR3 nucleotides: TGTGCCAGCAGTCCTGAAGGGCTTGGGGACACTGAAGCTTTCTTT. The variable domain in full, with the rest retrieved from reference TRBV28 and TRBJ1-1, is DVKVTQSSRYLVKRTGEKVFLECVQDMDHENMFWYRQDPGLGLRLIYFSYDVKMKEKGDIPEGYSVSREKKERFSLILESASTNQTSMYLCASSPEGLGDTEAFFGQGTRLTVV.

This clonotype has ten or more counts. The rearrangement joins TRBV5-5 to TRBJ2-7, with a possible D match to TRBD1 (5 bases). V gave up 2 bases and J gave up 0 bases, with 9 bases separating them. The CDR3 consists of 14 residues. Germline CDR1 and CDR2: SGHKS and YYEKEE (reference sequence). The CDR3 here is CASSFSGASYEQYF. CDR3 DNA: TGTGCCAGCAGCTTCAGTGGGGCCTCCTACGAGCAGTACTTC.

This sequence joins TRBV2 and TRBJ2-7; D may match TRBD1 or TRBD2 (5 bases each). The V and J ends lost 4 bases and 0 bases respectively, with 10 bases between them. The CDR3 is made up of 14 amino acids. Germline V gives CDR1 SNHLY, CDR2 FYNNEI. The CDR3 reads CASSAEGTSYEQYF. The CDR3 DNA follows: TGTGCCAGCAGTGCAGAGGGGACCTCCTACGAGCAGTACTTC.

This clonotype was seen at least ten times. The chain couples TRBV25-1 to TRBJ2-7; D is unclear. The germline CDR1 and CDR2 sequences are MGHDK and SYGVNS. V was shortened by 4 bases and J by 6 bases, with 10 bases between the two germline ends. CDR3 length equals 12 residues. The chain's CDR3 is CASSGPEGEQYF. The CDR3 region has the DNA TGTGCCAGCAGTGGCCCTGAAGGCGAGCAGTACTTC.

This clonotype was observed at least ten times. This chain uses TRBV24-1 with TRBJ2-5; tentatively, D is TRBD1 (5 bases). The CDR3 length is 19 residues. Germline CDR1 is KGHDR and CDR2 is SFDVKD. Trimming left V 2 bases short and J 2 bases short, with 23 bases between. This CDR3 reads CATSDYSPRAAGYQETQYF. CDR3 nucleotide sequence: TGTGCCACCAGTGATTATTCACCACGTGCGGCAGGGTATCAAGAGACCCAGTACTTC.

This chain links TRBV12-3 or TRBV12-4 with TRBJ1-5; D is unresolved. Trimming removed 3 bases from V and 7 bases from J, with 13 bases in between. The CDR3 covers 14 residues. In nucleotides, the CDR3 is TGTGCCAGCAGTTTTGGCGGCCGACGGCAGCCCCAGCATTTT. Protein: CASSFGGRRQPQHF.

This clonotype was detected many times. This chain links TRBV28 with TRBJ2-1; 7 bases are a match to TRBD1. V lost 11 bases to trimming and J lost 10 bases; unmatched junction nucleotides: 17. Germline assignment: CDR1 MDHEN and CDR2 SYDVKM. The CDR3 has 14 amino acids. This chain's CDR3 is CASAQGTNRREQFF. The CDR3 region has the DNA TGTGCCTCCGCACAGGGGACCAATAGGAGGGAGCAGTTCTTC. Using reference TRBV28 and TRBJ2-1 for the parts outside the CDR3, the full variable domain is DVKVTQSSRYLVKRTGEKVFLECVQDMDHENMFWYRQDPGLGLRLIYFSYDVKMKEKGDIPEGYSVSREKKERFSLILESASTNQTSMYLCASAQGTNRREQFFGPGTRLTVL.

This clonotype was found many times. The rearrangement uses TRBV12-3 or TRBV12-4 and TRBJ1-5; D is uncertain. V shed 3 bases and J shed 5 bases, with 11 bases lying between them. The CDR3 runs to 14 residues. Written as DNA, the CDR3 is TGTGCCAGCAGTTTTCTAGGAGGCCATCAGCCCCAGCATTTT. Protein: CASSFLGGHQPQHF.

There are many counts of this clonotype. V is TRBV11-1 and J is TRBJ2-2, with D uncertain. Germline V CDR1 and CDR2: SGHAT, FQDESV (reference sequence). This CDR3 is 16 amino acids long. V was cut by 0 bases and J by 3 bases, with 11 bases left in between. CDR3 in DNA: TGTGCCAGCAGCTTAGCGCAGATTCCTGACACCGGGGAGCTGTTTTTT. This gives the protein CASSLAQIPDTGELFF.

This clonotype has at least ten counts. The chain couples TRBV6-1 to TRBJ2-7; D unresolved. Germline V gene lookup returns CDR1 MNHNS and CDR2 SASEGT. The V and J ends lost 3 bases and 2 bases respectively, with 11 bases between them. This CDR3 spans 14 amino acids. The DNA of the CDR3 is TGTGCCAGCAGTGACCCCCATGGCCCCTACGAGCAGTACTTC. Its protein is CASSDPHGPYEQYF.

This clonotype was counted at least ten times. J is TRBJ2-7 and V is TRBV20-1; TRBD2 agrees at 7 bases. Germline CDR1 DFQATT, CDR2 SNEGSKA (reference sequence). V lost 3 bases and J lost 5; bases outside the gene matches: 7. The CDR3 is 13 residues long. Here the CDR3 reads CSARREGPNEQYF. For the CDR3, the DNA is TGCAGTGCTAGGAGGGAGGGCCCCAACGAGCAGTACTTC.

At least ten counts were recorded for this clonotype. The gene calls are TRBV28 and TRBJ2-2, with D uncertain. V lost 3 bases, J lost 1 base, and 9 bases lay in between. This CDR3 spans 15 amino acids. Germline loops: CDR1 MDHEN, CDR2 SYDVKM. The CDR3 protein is CASSFIVGNTGELFF. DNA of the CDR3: TGTGCCAGCAGTTTCATCGTCGGGAACACCGGGGAGCTGTTTTTT.

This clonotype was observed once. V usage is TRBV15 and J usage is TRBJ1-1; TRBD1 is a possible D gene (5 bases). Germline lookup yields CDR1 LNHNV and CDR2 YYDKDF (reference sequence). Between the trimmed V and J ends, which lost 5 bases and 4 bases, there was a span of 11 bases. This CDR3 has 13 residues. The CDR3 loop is CATSRQGGTEAFF. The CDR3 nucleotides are TGTGCCACCAGCCGTCAGGGTGGCACTGAAGCTTTCTTT.

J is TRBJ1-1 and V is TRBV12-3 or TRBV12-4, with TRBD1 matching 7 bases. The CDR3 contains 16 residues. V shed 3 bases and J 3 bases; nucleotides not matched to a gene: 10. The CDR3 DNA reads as TGTGCCAGCAGTTTCCACAGGGGTGTCCGTGACACTGAAGCTTTCTTT. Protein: CASSFHRGVRDTEAFF.

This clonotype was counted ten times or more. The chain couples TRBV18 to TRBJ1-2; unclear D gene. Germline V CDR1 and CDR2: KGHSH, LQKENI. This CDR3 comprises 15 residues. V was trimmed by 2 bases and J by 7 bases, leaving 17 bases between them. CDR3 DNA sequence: TGTGCCAGCTCACCATCTAAGGGAGAAGTGGTTGGCTACACCTTC. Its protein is CASSPSKGEVVGYTF.

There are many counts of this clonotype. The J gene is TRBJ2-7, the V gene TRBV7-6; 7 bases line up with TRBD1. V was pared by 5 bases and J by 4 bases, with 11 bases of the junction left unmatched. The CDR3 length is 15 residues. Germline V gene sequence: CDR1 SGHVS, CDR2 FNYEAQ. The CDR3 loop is CASSDRDGVEYEQYF. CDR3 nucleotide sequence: TGTGCCAGCAGCGACAGGGACGGAGTGGAGTACGAGCAGTACTTC. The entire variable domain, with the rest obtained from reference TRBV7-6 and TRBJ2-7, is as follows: GAGVSQSPRYKVTKRGQDVALRCDPISGHVSLYWYRQALGQGPEFLTYFNYEAQQDKSGLPNDRFSAERPEGSISTLTIQRTEQRDSAMYRCASSDRDGVEYEQYFGPGTRLTVT.

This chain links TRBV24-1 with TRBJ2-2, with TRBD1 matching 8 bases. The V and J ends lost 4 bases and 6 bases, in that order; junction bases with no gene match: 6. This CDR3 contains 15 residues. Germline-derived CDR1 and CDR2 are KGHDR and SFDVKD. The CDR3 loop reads CATSEPRQGSGELFF. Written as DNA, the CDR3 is TGTGCCACCAGTGAACCCAGACAGGGGTCCGGGGAGCTGTTTTTT.

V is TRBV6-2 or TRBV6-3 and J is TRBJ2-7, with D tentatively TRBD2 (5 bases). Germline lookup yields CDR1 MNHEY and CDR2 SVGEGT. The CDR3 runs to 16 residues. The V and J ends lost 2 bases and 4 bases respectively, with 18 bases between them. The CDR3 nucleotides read TGTGCCAGCAGTTACGGGTCTGCGGCCGGGGATTACGAGCAGTACTTC. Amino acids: CASSYGSAAGDYEQYF.

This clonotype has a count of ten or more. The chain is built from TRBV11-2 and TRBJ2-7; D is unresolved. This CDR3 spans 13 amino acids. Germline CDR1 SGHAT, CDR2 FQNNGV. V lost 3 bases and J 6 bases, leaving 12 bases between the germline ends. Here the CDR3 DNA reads TGTGCCAGCAGCTTCGGCCCCCCGAGCGAGCAGTACTTC. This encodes CASSFGPPSEQYF. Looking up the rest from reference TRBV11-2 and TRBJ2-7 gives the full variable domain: EAGVAQSPRYKIIEKRQSVAFWCNPISGHATLYWYQQILGQGPKLLIQFQNNGVVDDSQLPKDRFSAERLKGVDSTLKIQPAKLEDSAVYLCASSFGPPSEQYFGPGTRLTVT.

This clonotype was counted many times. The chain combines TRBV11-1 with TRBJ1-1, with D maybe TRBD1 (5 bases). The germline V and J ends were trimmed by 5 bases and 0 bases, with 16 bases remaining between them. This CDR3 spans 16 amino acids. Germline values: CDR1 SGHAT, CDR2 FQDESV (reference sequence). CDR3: CASSPRGVLMNTEAFF. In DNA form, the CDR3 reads TGTGCCAGCAGCCCCCGGGGGGTGCTGATGAACACTGAAGCTTTCTTT.

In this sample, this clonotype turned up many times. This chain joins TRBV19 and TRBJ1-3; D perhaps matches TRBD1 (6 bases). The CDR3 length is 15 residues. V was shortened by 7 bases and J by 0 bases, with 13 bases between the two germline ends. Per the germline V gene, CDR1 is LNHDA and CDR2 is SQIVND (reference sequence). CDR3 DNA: TGTGCCAGTAACCAACAGGGAACCTCTGGAAACACCATATATTTT. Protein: CASNQQGTSGNTIYF.

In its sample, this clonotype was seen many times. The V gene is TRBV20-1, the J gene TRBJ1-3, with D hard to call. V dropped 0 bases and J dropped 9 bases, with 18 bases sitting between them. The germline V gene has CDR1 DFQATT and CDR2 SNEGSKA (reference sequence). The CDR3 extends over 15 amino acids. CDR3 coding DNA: TGCAGTGCTAGAGATCCGACGGTCGCAAAGGGCACCATATATTTT. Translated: CSARDPTVAKGTIYF.

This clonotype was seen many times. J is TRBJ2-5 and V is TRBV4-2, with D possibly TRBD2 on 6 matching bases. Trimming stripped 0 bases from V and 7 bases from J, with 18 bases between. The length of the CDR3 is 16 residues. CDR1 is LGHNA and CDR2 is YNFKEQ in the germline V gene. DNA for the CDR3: TGTGCCAGCAGCCAAGAGGTTGTAGCGGCCAGTGGGACCCAGTACTTC. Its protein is CASSQEVVAASGTQYF.

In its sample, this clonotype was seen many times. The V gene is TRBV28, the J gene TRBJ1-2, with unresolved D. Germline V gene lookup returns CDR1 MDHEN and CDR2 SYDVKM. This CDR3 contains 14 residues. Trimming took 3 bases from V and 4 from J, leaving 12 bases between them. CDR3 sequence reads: CASSLGSFGYGYTF. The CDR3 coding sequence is TGTGCCAGCAGTTTGGGGAGTTTCGGCTATGGCTACACCTTC.

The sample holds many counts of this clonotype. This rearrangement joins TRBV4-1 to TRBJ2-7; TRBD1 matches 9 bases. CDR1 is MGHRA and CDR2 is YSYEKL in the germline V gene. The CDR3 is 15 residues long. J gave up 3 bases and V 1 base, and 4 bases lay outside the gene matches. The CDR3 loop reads CASSQGTGADYEQYF. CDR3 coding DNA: TGCGCCAGCAGCCAAGGGACAGGGGCTGACTACGAGCAGTACTTC.

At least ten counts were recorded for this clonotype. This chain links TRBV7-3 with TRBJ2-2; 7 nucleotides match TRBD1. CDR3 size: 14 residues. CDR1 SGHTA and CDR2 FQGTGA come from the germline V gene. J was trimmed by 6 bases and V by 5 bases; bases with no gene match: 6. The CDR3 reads CASSPYRGPGELFF. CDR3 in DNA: TGTGCCAGCAGCCCCTACAGGGGCCCCGGGGAGCTGTTTTTT.